These 32 T cell receptor beta chains share one sample of origin, sequenced in a study of blood T cell repertoires in COVID-19. Sequencing was performed with immunoSEQ multiplex PCR; in TCRdb, only in-frame clones are kept and a portion is missing. The sample shows 150,000 to 200,000 clones, around 79% of them seen only once. Material: peripheral blood. Source of these receptors: a woman in her thirties or forties with COVID-19, enrolled during active disease.

In its sample, this clone was seen once. The chain recombines TRBV6-6 with TRBJ1-1, with no clear D. Per germline, CDR1 MNHNY and CDR2 SVGAGI (reference sequence). Trimming removed 6 bases at V and 1 base at J, with 9 bases between. The CDR3 has 13 residues. The CDR3 spells CASSQNQNTEAFF. DNA for the CDR3: TGTGCCAGCAGCCAGAACCAGAACACTGAAGCTTTCTTT.

This sequence joins TRBV29-1 and TRBJ2-7, with D hard to call. The CDR3 is 11 amino acids. CDR1 SQVTM and CDR2 ANQGSEA come from the germline V gene. The germline V and J ends were trimmed by 5 bases and 3 bases, with 8 bases remaining between them. The CDR3, as DNA: TGCAGCGTTACTGACAACTACGAGCAGTACTTC. Residues: CSVTDNYEQYF.

The chain links TRBV6-4 to TRBJ2-2, with D possibly being TRBD2 (6 bases). Looked up from germline, CDR1 is MRHNA and CDR2 is SNTAGT. The CDR3 extends over 16 amino acids. V lost 0 bases to trimming and J lost 5 bases, with 13 bases between them. The CDR3 sequence: CASSDSPGVITGELFF. CDR3 DNA sequence: TGTGCCAGCAGTGACTCGCCGGGAGTAATAACCGGGGAGCTGTTTTTT.

The chain combines TRBV6-6 with TRBJ1-6; 7 bases align to TRBD1. This CDR3 region has 15 residues. Germline trimming cut 7 bases from V and 6 bases from J; bases unmatched to any gene: 9. Germline V gives CDR1 MNHNY, CDR2 SVGAGI (reference sequence). The CDR3 DNA reads as TGTGCCAGCACCTCCCTGGGGACAGTTAATTCACCCCTCCACTTT. It yields the protein CASTSLGTVNSPLHF.

The chain carries TRBV7-9 and TRBJ2-2, with a possible D match to TRBD2 (6 bases). Germline CDR1 is SEHNR and CDR2 is FQNEAQ (reference sequence). CDR3 length equals 13 residues. V dropped 5 bases and J dropped 7 bases, with 11 bases sitting between them. The CDR3 here is CASSPGLFGELFF. Here the CDR3 DNA reads TGTGCCAGCAGCCCTGGACTATTCGGGGAGCTGTTTTTT.

The J gene is TRBJ2-5, the V gene TRBV21-1; TRBD1 was called by the table and not checked on the DNA. TRBV21-1 is a pseudogene segment. The CDR3 totals 14 residues. CDR3 loop: CASSSGRGLGTQYF. Here the CDR3 DNA reads TGTGCCAGCAGCAGTGGCAGGGGATTAGGGACCCAGTACTTC.

The gene calls are TRBV27 and TRBJ1-2; 9 bases line up with TRBD1. Germline CDR1 is MNHEY and CDR2 is SMNVEV (reference sequence). V was pared by 6 bases and J by 7 bases, with 6 bases of the junction left unmatched. The CDR3 is made up of 13 amino acids. The chain's CDR3 is CASSRDRDGGYTF. The CDR3 DNA reads as TGTGCCAGCAGCCGGGACAGGGACGGTGGCTACACCTTC.

This clone was counted a single time. The V gene is TRBV12-3 or TRBV12-4, the J gene TRBJ2-7; 7 nucleotides align to TRBD1. The junction had 8 bases not matched to a gene; V was cut back by 4 bases and J by 11 bases. The CDR3 has 12 residues. The CDR3 here is CASSYHDRAEYF. CDR3 coding DNA: TGTGCCAGCAGTTACCATGACAGGGCCGAGTACTTC.

This chain links TRBV5-1 with TRBJ1-6; the D gene is possibly TRBD1 (6 bases). The V end was cut by 2 bases, the J end by 7 bases, with 13 bases between. The CDR3 is 15 residues long. Germline CDR1 is SGHRS and CDR2 is YFSETQ. The CDR3 DNA sequence: TGCGCCAGCAGCTTACCTGGACAGCCAAATTCACCCCTCCACTTT. Encoded protein: CASSLPGQPNSPLHF.

This clone was counted a few times. This sequence joins TRBV5-1 and TRBJ2-5; 8 bases map to TRBD1. Germline V gene lookup returns CDR1 SGHRS and CDR2 YFSETQ. This CDR3 is built from 15 residues. With V trimmed by 9 bases and J by 1 base, 11 bases remained unmatched. CDR3 in amino acids: CATKPNRGVQETQYF. The DNA for the CDR3 is TGCGCCACCAAACCAAACAGGGGGGTCCAAGAGACCCAGTACTTC.

The chain has TRBV5-4 and TRBJ1-2; TRBD1 agrees at 7 bases. Losses at the gene ends were 1 base for V and 6 bases for J; bases not matched to a gene: 6. CDR1 and CDR2 (germline): SGHNT, YYREEE (reference sequence). The CDR3 runs 14 residues. The CDR3 nucleotides are TGTGCCAGCAGCTTGTCACAGGGGAAGAATGGCTACACCTTC. It is translated as CASSLSQGKNGYTF. Full variable domain (missing parts from reference TRBV5-4 and TRBJ1-2): ETGVTQSPTHLIKTRGQQVTLRCSSQSGHNTVSWYQQALGQGPQFIFQYYREEENGRGNFPPRFSGLQFPNYSSELNVNALELDDSALYLCASSLSQGKNGYTFGSGTRLTVV.

This chain connects TRBV2 to TRBJ1-5; D not resolved. Germline V gene data show CDR1 as SNHLY and CDR2 as FYNNEI. This CDR3 contains 14 residues. The ends were cut back, 3 bases at V and 0 bases at J, with 6 bases in the middle. The chain's CDR3 is CASSDVSSNQPQHF. Written as DNA, the CDR3 is TGTGCCAGCAGTGACGTTTCTAGCAATCAGCCCCAGCATTTT.

The chain links TRBV27 to TRBJ1-5; D is perhaps TRBD1 (6 bases). Germline V CDR1 and CDR2: MNHEY, SMNVEV (reference sequence). The CDR3 spans 15 residues. The V and J ends lost 5 bases and 4 bases respectively, with 15 bases between them. CDR3 sequence reads: CASSRQGRGNQPQHF. CDR3 nucleotide sequence: TGTGCCAGCAGTCGTCAGGGGAGGGGGAATCAGCCCCAGCATTTT.

The J gene is TRBJ2-3, the V gene TRBV19; TRBD2 agrees at 10 bases. Germline V gives CDR1 LNHDA, CDR2 SQIVND (reference sequence). The CDR3 is 15 residues long. After removal of 7 bases from V and 2 bases from J, the junction contained 6 bases not matched to a gene. The CDR3 region has the DNA TGTGCCAGTACCTTTAGCGGGGGGTTCACAGATACGCAGTATTTT. Translated, it gives CASTFSGGFTDTQYF.

The gene calls are TRBV5-5 and TRBJ2-3; no clear D gene. Germline V gene lookup returns CDR1 SGHKS and CDR2 YYEKEE (reference sequence). The length of the CDR3 is 14 residues. Trimming cost V 4 bases and J 6 bases, with 15 bases left between them. The CDR3 DNA reads TGTGCCAGCAGCCCGGTGTCGGGTAGGGATACGCAGTATTTT. It is translated as CASSPVSGRDTQYF.

This clone was counted a few times. The genes are TRBV7-2 and TRBJ1-3; D gene unclear. The CDR3 extends over 15 amino acids. Germline V gives CDR1 SGHTA, CDR2 FQGNSA. V was trimmed by 2 bases and J by 0 bases, leaving 8 bases between them. The CDR3 sequence: CASSLTSLSGNTIYF. The DNA for the CDR3 is TGTGCCAGCAGCTTAACCAGTCTCTCTGGAAACACCATATATTTT.

The DNA for the CDR3 is TGTGCCAGCTCACCACGGATATCAGGCCATGGGGGGGAGACCCAGTACTTC. Its protein product is CASSPRISGHGGETQYF. The V and J genes are TRBV18 and TRBJ2-5; D might be TRBD2 (6 bases). This CDR3 comprises 17 residues. V lost 1 base, J lost 5 bases, and 20 bases lay in between. CDR1 and CDR2 (germline): KGHSH, LQKENI.

This clone was counted once. The gene calls are TRBV5-1 and TRBJ1-3, with TRBD1 matching 7 bases. V shed 2 bases, J shed 0 bases, and the junction held 5 bases outside the gene matches. CDR3 length equals 16 residues. The V gene's germline CDR1 is SGHRS and CDR2 YFSETQ. The CDR3 DNA follows: TGCGCCAGCAGCTTTTCCGGGACAGCCTCTGGAAACACCATATATTTT. Amino acids: CASSFSGTASGNTIYF.

The chain links TRBV14 to TRBJ1-2; D ambiguous. Trimming cost V 1 base and J 8 bases, with 8 bases left between them. Looked up from germline, CDR1 is SGHDN and CDR2 is FVKESK. The CDR3 consists of 12 residues. CDR3 amino acids: CASSQGPYGYTF. Here the CDR3 DNA reads TGTGCCAGCAGCCAAGGGCCGTACGGCTACACCTTC.

This clone was observed once. V and J are TRBV18 and TRBJ1-4; D is uncertain. The CDR3 runs to 15 residues. Trimming removed 2 bases from V and 4 bases from J, with 11 bases in between. Germline assignment: CDR1 KGHSH and CDR2 LQKENI. In DNA form, the CDR3 reads TGTGCCAGCTCACCAGGACTCAAACATAATGAAAAACTGTTTTTT. This sequence encodes CASSPGLKHNEKLFF.

The chain links TRBV27 to TRBJ1-5; the match to TRBD1 covers 7 bases. J was trimmed by 0 bases and V by 5 bases; bases with no gene match: 4. Germline V gene lookup returns CDR1 MNHEY and CDR2 SMNVEV (reference sequence). This CDR3 has 15 amino acids. DNA for the CDR3: TGTGCCAGCAGTGGGACAGCGTCTAGCAATCAGCCCCAGCATTTT. It is translated as CASSGTASSNQPQHF.

This clone has a handful of counts. This chain uses TRBV7-8 with TRBJ2-7; D is unclear. Per germline, CDR1 SGHVS and CDR2 FQNEAQ. The V end lost 4 bases, the J end lost 2 bases, and 3 bases lay between the germline ends. This CDR3 is 11 amino acids long. In DNA form, the CDR3 reads TGTGCCAGCAGCTCCACCTACGAGCAGTACTTC. Amino acid sequence: CASSSTYEQYF.

The V and J genes are TRBV11-3 and TRBJ2-5; 11 bases match TRBD1. J gave up 5 bases and V 3 bases, and 5 bases lay outside the gene matches. The CDR3 is 15 amino acids. Germline loops: CDR1 SGHNT, CDR2 YENEEA. The CDR3 DNA reads as TGTGCCAGCAGCTTCGGACAGGGGGCGGTCGAGACCCAGTACTTC. Residues: CASSFGQGAVETQYF.

The V gene is TRBV6-2 or TRBV6-3, the J gene TRBJ2-5; D may be TRBD2 (6 bases). The germline V gene encodes CDR1 MNHEY and CDR2 SVGEGT. This CDR3 contains 12 residues. Trimming removed 5 bases at V and 5 bases at J, with 9 bases between. CDR3 nucleotide sequence: TGTGCCAGCAGTAGTGGAGGGGAGACCCAGTACTTC. It translates to CASSSGGETQYF.

This clone has just one count. The genes are TRBV6-6 and TRBJ2-3; D remains unclear. CDR3 length: 13 residues. Trimming took 4 bases from V and 3 from J, leaving 8 bases between them. Germline V CDR1 and CDR2: MNHNY, SVGAGI (reference sequence). CDR3: CASSSPPTDTQYF. CDR3 sequence (DNA): TGTGCCAGCAGTTCCCCTCCGACAGATACGCAGTATTTT.

CDR3 in DNA: TGTGCTAGTGGTTTGGTACAGGCGAAAATAGATACGCAGTATTTT. Translated, it gives CASGLVQAKIDTQYF. The chain combines TRBV12-5 with TRBJ2-3; possible D gene TRBD1, 5 bases. The CDR3 consists of 15 residues. CDR1 and CDR2 from the germline V gene are LGHNT and FRNRAP. The V end lost 0 bases, the J end lost 5 bases, and 12 bases lay between the germline ends.

This chain links TRBV25-1 with TRBJ1-1; D not resolved. V was cut by 5 bases and J by 2 bases, with 3 bases left in between. Germline CDR1 and CDR2: MGHDK and SYGVNS. This CDR3 comprises 11 residues. The CDR3 region is CASSPNTEAFF. As DNA, the CDR3 is TGTGCCAGCAGTCCAAACACTGAAGCTTTCTTT. Combining the CDR3 with reference TRBV25-1 and TRBJ1-1 gives the whole variable domain EADIYQTPRYLVIGTGKKITLECSQTMGHDKMYWYQQDPGMELHLIHYSYGVNSTEKGDLSSESTVSRIRTEHFPLTLESARPSHTSQYLCASSPNTEAFFGQGTRLTVV.

The chain recombines TRBV9 with TRBJ2-1; D might be TRBD2 (6 bases). The CDR3 runs 17 residues. Germline-derived CDR1 and CDR2 are SGDLS and YYNGEE. V lost 3 bases and J lost 9, with 25 bases in between. This CDR3 reads CASSAKNIAGTVAEQFF. The CDR3 bases are TGTGCCAGCAGCGCTAAAAACATAGCCGGGACTGTAGCTGAGCAGTTCTTC.

The V and J genes are TRBV4-1 and TRBJ1-2; 11 bases line up with TRBD1. Germline loops: CDR1 MGHRA, CDR2 YSYEKL. The length of the CDR3 is 16 residues. Trimming took 4 bases from V and 3 from J; bases not matched to a gene: 7. The CDR3 protein is CASSRGQGALDYGYTF. The CDR3 DNA is TGCGCCAGCAGCCGCGGACAGGGGGCGCTTGACTATGGCTACACCTTC.

V is TRBV2 and J is TRBJ1-5; TRBD1 matches at 8 bases. V was pared by 6 bases and J by 11 bases, with 9 bases of the junction left unmatched. Germline loops: CDR1 SNHLY, CDR2 FYNNEI. The CDR3 totals 13 residues. DNA for the CDR3: TGTGCCAGCAGGGGACAGGCTGCTGGGGCCCAGCATTTT. Protein: CASRGQAAGAQHF.

This clone has a handful of counts. The V call is TRBV12-5, the J call TRBJ2-1; no clear D. The germline gives CDR1 LGHNT, CDR2 FRNRAP. V shed 5 bases and J shed 4 bases, with 3 bases lying between them. CDR3 length equals 11 residues. In DNA, the CDR3 is TGTGCTAGTGGTACTTACAATGAGCAGTTCTTC. As protein: CASGTYNEQFF. Full variable domain (rest looked up from reference TRBV12-5 and TRBJ2-1): DARVTQTPRHKVTEMGQEVTMRCQPILGHNTVFWYRQTMMQGLELLAYFRNRAPLDDSGMPKDRFSAEMPDATLATLKIQPSEPRDSAVYFCASGTYNEQFFGPGTRLTVL.

The chain combines TRBV7-8 with TRBJ1-2, with TRBD1 matching 8 bases. V lost 2 bases, J lost 2 bases, and 4 bases stayed unmatched. This CDR3 is 15 amino acids long. The V gene's germline CDR1 is SGHVS and CDR2 FQNEAQ. CDR3 loop: CASSLSQGANYGYTF. For the CDR3, the DNA is TGTGCCAGCAGCTTATCGCAGGGGGCGAACTATGGCTACACCTTC.